This entry lists 14 T cell receptor beta chains sequenced from one sample in a study of neurological immune-mediated disorders (dated by TCRdb to the late 2010s). Receptor libraries were prepared by 5' RACE. Sequencing instrument: Illumina HiSeq 2500. Using fastp trimming at Q25 and MiXCR clonotype assembly, TCRdb reanalyzed the public sequencing data and kept in-frame beta chains. Each CDR3 protein gets just one entry, which takes the most common genes and DNA from the rows behind it. For this sample there are 45,000 to 55,000 distinct CDR3 sequences; about 3.8% appear just once. The ten top clones hold over 5% of the sample. Material for sequencing was PBMCs. The source is a man in his sixties with multiple sclerosis.

The table lists this clonotype with many counts. The chain joins TRBV20-1 to TRBJ1-1; D unclear. Trimming left V 6 bases short and J 1 base short, with 9 bases between. There are 12 residues in the CDR3. Germline V gives CDR1 DFQATT, CDR2 SNEGSKA (reference sequence). The CDR3 is CSAAAPNTEAFF. CDR3 DNA: TGCAGTGCCGCGGCCCCGAACACTGAAGCTTTCTTT.

This clonotype was recorded at least ten times. The chain combines TRBV29-1 with TRBJ2-1; TRBD1 aligns across 7 bases. After removal of 5 bases from V and 5 bases from J, the junction contained 6 bases not matched to a gene. This CDR3 has 13 amino acids. Looked up from germline, CDR1 is SQVTM and CDR2 is ANQGSEA. CDR3 bases: TGCAGCGTTAGCCCGGGACAGCACAATGAGCAGTTCTTC. Residues: CSVSPGQHNEQFF.

This clonotype was seen at least ten times. The chain carries TRBV5-5 and TRBJ2-7; 9 bases agree with TRBD1. This CDR3 has 14 residues. V was clipped by 4 bases and J by 1 base; unmatched bases: 3. Per germline, CDR1 SGHKS and CDR2 YYEKEE (reference sequence). CDR3 in amino acids: CASSTGTGSYEQYF. The CDR3 coding sequence is TGTGCCAGCAGCACCGGGACAGGGTCCTACGAGCAGTACTTC. The full variable domain, completed using reference TRBV5-5 and TRBJ2-7, is DAGVTQSPTHLIKTRGQQVTLRCSPISGHKSVSWYQQVLGQGPQFIFQYYEKEERGRGNFPDRFSARQFPNYSSELNVNALLLGDSALYLCASSTGTGSYEQYFGPGTRLTVT.

This clonotype was seen repeatedly, ten times or more. V gene TRBV9 combines with J gene TRBJ1-5, with D unresolved. CDR3 length equals 13 residues. Germline V CDR1 and CDR2: SGDLS, YYNGEE. Trimming took off 0 bases at V and 5 bases at J, with 6 bases between the two ends. The CDR3 coding sequence is TGTGCCAGCAGCGTAGACACATATCAGCCCCAGCATTTT. Translation: CASSVDTYQPQHF.

This clonotype was detected ten times or more. The chain recombines TRBV7-9 with TRBJ1-6, with D possibly matching TRBD1 (5 bases). The CDR3 is made up of 13 amino acids. Trimming left V 8 bases short and J 7 bases short, with 12 bases between. In germline, CDR1 is SEHNR, CDR2 FQNEAQ (reference sequence). CDR3 coding DNA: TGTGCCAGCGCCCGGGGCGTAAATTCACCCCTCCACTTT. As protein: CASARGVNSPLHF.

This clonotype was seen a handful of times. The chain links TRBV7-7 to TRBJ2-2; D gene ambiguous. V shed 5 bases and J shed 6 bases, with 10 bases lying between them. Germline-derived CDR1 and CDR2 are SSHAT and FNYEAQ (reference sequence). The length of the CDR3 is 13 residues. CDR3 region: CASSVEPSGELFF. The CDR3 DNA reads as TGTGCCAGCAGCGTCGAGCCTTCCGGGGAGCTGTTTTTT.

This clonotype showed up many times. CDR3 amino acids: CSARVGGGIYYEQYF. The CDR3 coding sequence is TGCAGCGCACGAGTCGGGGGAGGGATATACTACGAGCAGTACTTC. This chain uses TRBV29-1 with TRBJ2-7, with TRBD2 identical over 7 bases. The J segment lost 3 bases and the V segment lost 7 bases, leaving 15 bases of the junction unmatched. The length of the CDR3 is 15 residues. CDR1 SQVTM and CDR2 ANQGSEA come from the germline V gene.

This clonotype has at least ten counts. This chain connects TRBV10-3 to TRBJ2-7; TRBD2 aligns across 7 bases. The length of the CDR3 is 11 residues. Germline assignment: CDR1 ENHRY and CDR2 SYGVKD. J gave up 6 bases and V 8 bases, and 4 bases lay outside the gene matches. In nucleotides, the CDR3 is TGTGCCATCTGGGGGGGTGGCGAGCAGTACTTC. Its protein is CAIWGGGEQYF.

This clonotype was counted at least ten times. This sequence joins TRBV19 and TRBJ2-1; D not resolved. Trimming stripped 1 base from V and 0 bases from J, with 1 base between. Germline assignment: CDR1 LNHDA and CDR2 SQIVND (reference sequence). This CDR3 comprises 13 residues. CDR3 coding DNA: TGTGCCAGTAGTATAGGCTCCTACAATGAGCAGTTCTTC. Protein: CASSIGSYNEQFF.

The table lists this clonotype with a few counts. V is TRBV28 and J is TRBJ1-5; D is possibly TRBD1 (5 bases). CDR3 size: 12 residues. Trimming stripped 7 bases from V and 4 bases from J, with 8 bases between. Per the germline V gene, CDR1 is MDHEN and CDR2 is SYDVKM. CDR3 amino acids: CASNRNNQPQHF. CDR3 nucleotides: TGTGCCAGCAACAGGAATAATCAGCCCCAGCATTTT.

This clonotype was observed many times. CDR3 protein: CASSLGQGEGFVTEAFF. The CDR3 bases are TGCGCCAGCAGCTTGGGACAGGGAGAGGGGTTTGTCACTGAAGCTTTCTTT. The J gene is TRBJ1-1, the V gene TRBV5-1; TRBD1 matches at 7 bases. Germline lookup yields CDR1 SGHRS and CDR2 YFSETQ. V shed 0 bases, J shed 4 bases, and the junction held 12 bases outside the gene matches. The CDR3 runs 17 residues.

This clonotype turned up a few times. The V and J genes are TRBV19 and TRBJ2-7, with D uncertain. The CDR3 extends over 12 amino acids. Germline V lookup: CDR1 LNHDA, CDR2 SQIVND (reference sequence). The V gene lost 5 bases and the J gene lost 3 bases, with 8 bases spanning the gap. The CDR3 protein is CASSDVYYEQYF. CDR3 bases: TGTGCCAGTAGTGACGTCTACTACGAGCAGTACTTC.

In its sample, this clonotype was seen many times. The chain uses TRBV20-1 and TRBJ2-5, with TRBD2 matching over 9 bases. This CDR3 comprises 16 residues. V trimming: 6 bases; J trimming: 1 base; junction bases outside the gene matches: 12. Germline values: CDR1 DFQATT, CDR2 SNEGSKA (reference sequence). The chain's CDR3 is CSATPRVAGAQETQYF. In nucleotides, the CDR3 is TGCAGTGCCACCCCTCGGGTAGCGGGGGCCCAAGAGACCCAGTACTTC.

This clonotype has ten or more counts. V gene TRBV5-1 combines with J gene TRBJ1-2; 8 nucleotides line up with TRBD1. This CDR3 is built from 12 residues. The trim removed 4 bases at V and 8 bases at J, leaving 4 bases unmatched. The germline CDR1 and CDR2 sequences are SGHRS and YFSETQ. In DNA form, the CDR3 reads TGCGCCAGCAGCGTTGGACAGGGCGGCTACACCTTC. This gives the protein CASSVGQGGYTF.